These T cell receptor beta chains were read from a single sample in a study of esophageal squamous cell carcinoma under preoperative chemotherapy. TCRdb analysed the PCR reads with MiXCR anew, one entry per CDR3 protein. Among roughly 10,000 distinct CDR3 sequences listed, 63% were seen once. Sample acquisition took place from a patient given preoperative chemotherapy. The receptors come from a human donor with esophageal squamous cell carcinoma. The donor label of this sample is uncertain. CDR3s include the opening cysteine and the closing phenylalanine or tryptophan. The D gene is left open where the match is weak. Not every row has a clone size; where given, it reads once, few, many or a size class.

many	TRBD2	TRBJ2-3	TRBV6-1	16	TGTGCCAGCAGCCCCAGGACTAGCGGGGGCACAGATACGCAGTATTTT	CASSPRTSGGTDTQYF
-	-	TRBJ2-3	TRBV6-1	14	TGTGCCAGCAGTGCGGACCGTACTGGAGATACGCAGTATTTT	CASSADRTGDTQYF
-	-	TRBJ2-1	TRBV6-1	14	TGTGCGGGCAGAGGGACTCGAAGCAAAGAGACGCAGTATTTC	CAGRGTRSKETQYF
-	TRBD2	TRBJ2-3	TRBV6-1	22	TGTGCCAGCAGGGGGACTAAGCGGGGGCCGGGACTAGAGGGTGTGGGCACAGATACGCAGTATTTT	CASRGTKRGPGLEGVGTDTQYF
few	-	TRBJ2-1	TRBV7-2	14	TGTGCCAGCAGCCTTCGTAGGGGGGAGGGTGAGCAGTTCTTC	CASSLRRGEGEQFF
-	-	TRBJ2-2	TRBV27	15	TGTGCCAGGGGTTCACAGGGTGTGAGCACAGATACGCTGTATTTT	CARGSQGVSTDTLYF
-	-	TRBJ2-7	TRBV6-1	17	TGTGCCAGCATCGCGGGGCGCGGGGACCTCGGCCCAGATACGCAGTACTTC	CASIAGRGDLGPDTQYF
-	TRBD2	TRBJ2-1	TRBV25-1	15	TGTGCCAGCAGTGAAACTAGCGGGAGATTCAATGAGCAGTTCTTC	CASSETSGRFNEQFF
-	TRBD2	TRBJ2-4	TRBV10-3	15	TGTGCCACGCTTCCTAGCGGGAGGGCCAAAGACATGCAGTACTTC	CATLPSGRAKDMQYF
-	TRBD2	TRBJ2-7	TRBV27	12	TGTGCCAGCAGTTCTCCGGGACTAGAGCAGTACTTC	CASSSPGLEQYF
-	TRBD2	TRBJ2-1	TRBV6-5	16	TGTGCCAGCAGTTACTCATTAGCGGGAGGATACAATGAGCAGTTCTTC	CASSYSLAGGYNEQFF
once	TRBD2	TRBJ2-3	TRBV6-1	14	TGTGCGGGCAGCGGGAGGGGCGACCACGAGACGCAGTATTTC	CAGSGRGDHETQYF
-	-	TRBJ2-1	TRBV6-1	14	TGTGCCAGCAGTGACATAGGACTACTCAATGAGCAGTTCTTC	CASSDIGLLNEQFF
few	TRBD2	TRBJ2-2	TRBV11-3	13	TGTGCCAGCTCTAGCGGGAACACCGGGGAGCTGTTTTTT	CASSSGNTGELFF
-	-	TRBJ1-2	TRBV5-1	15	TGCGCCAGCAGCTTGGGAAAAGGGGGGCTCGGTGGCTACACCTTC	CASSLGKGGLGGYTF
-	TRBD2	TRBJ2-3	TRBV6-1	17	TGTGCCAGCAGTGGGGGGATACCGGGACTACCCACAGATACGCAGTATTTT	CASSGGIPGLPTDTQYF